One T cell receptor (beta chain) is described in this entry. The protocol was immunoSEQ multiplex PCR, while the TCRdb copy is restricted to in-frame clones and leaves out a portion. Of roughly 88,000 clones listed, more than 85% are singletons. This sample is drawn from a study of control samples from healthy donors and cancer patients. Trimming shortened V by 2 bases and J by 5 bases, and 13 bases separated the two germline ends. The CDR3 spans 14 residues. Germline V gene data show CDR1 as SGHRS and CDR2 as YFSETQ. The chain couples TRBV5-1 to TRBJ2-5; D not certain. This receptor was obtained from a woman in her 30s in good health. The sample taken for sequencing was blood. Here the CDR3 reads CASSFGSMWETQYF. The CDR3 nucleotides are TGCGCCAGCAGCTTTGGATCAATGTGGGAGACCCAGTACTTC.